This T cell receptor (beta chain) emerged from a study of blood T cell repertoires in COVID-19. Study summary: Sources were T cells, B-cell-depleted T cells, or PBMCs; the material itself was cDNA or gDNA.

Produced via immunoSEQ multiplex PCR; TCRdb's table is partial and in-frame only. The sample shows fewer than 250,000 clones, about four fifths of them seen only once. Between the trimmed V and J ends, which lost 2 bases and 4 bases, there was a span of 6 bases. This CDR3 region has 13 residues. CDR1 and CDR2 from the germline V gene are SGHTA and FQGNSA. This TCR was recovered from a man over 45 with acute or convalescent COVID-19. Sequencing was performed on peripheral blood. The chain joins TRBV7-2 to TRBJ1-5, with D uncertain. CDR3 in amino acids: CASSLSPNQPQHF. The CDR3, as DNA: TGTGCCAGCAGCTTATCCCCTAATCAGCCCCAGCATTTT.